This TCR beta chain was sequenced for a study of blood T cell repertoires in COVID-19. As originally analysed: For nucleated cells, counts were estimated from reference gene primer amplification. TCRdb's copy holds only in-frame clones and misses some; the assay was immunoSEQ multiplex PCR. That table is the source of V, J and clone size, and D and trimming were worked out from the DNA. The sample consists of 380,000 or so clones, roughly 86% of them appearing once. This CDR3 has 16 residues. With V trimmed by 4 bases and J by 0 bases, 6 bases remained unmatched. Germline V gene sequence: CDR1 MNHNS, CDR2 SASEGT.

V gene TRBV6-1 combines with J gene TRBJ1-5; 7 bases map to TRBD1. The sequenced material came from peripheral blood. The receptor was derived from a human donor with acute or convalescent COVID-19. The donor label of this sample is uncertain. CDR3 in amino acids: CASSGRQGYSNQPQHF. In nucleotides, the CDR3 is TGTGCCAGCAGTGGACGACAGGGTTATAGCAATCAGCCCCAGCATTTT.